One TCR beta chain is described in this entry. The specificity of this receptor is unknown. There are no base qualities to consult, and no much larger clone falls within one base. The CDR3 runs 16 amino acids, cysteine and phenylalanine included. The entry retains the CDR3 DNA only, 48 bases that are in frame from base 1. CDR1 and CDR2, per the germline V gene, are SGHDT and YYEEEE. Trimming leaves V shorter by 2 bases and J shorter by 10 bases, with the junction holding 16 bases beyond the gene matches. The data originate from a study of OX40 agonist ivuxolimab in advanced cancers. In the study overall: Ivuxolimab was a fully human IgG2 agonistic monoclonal antibody targeting the costimulatory receptor OX40 (CD134). Intravenous ivuxolimab was administered to patients every 2 weeks at six dose levels: 0.01, 0.1, 0.3, 1.5, 3 and 10 mg/kg. Of the roughly 52 patients in dose escalation, about 20 had hepatocellular carcinoma, some 15 had melanoma, 9 had renal cell carcinoma and 9 had head and neck cancer. In the dose-escalation cohort, approximately 80% of patients were male, and the mean age was roughly 60 years with a range of roughly 20 to 80. Prior anti-PD-1, anti-PD-L1 or anti-CTLA-4 therapy was permitted, and about 40% of dose-escalation patients had received checkpoint inhibitors. Partial responses occurred in three dose-escalation patients: two with cutaneous melanoma and one with hepatocellular carcinoma. The point of sequencing TCRbeta in the periphery was to test whether ivuxolimab changed TCR sequence diversity and drove clonal T-cell expansion. The paper reports the monotherapy dose-escalation portion (N = 52 patients) of the phase I ivuxolimab trial.

Study-wide conclusions, independent of this receptor: After ivuxolimab, expanded clones were on average more numerous among CD8+ T cells than among CD4+ T cells. Antigen specificity was not determined for the clonally expanded peripheral T cells. Low levels of normalized T-cell clonal expansion were also seen in some patients who did not respond. In partial responders in the 0.1-3.0 mg/kg groups, normalized peripheral clonal expansion was found to be among the lowest, especially among CD8+ T cells. At doses of 0.1 to 3.0 mg/kg, clonal expansion of both CD4+ and CD8+ T cells in blood was seen between baseline and week 6.

Patients with autoimmune disease history or receiving systemic immunosuppression were excluded from the trial. Peripheral blood for TCR sequencing was drawn from every dose cohort at baseline, at cycle 4 day 1 and at cycle 7 day 1. Samples came from an open-label, multicenter, first-in-human phase I dose-escalation trial of ivuxolimab. Adults with locally advanced or metastatic melanoma, renal cell carcinoma, hepatocellular carcinoma or head and neck squamous cell carcinoma were enrolled in the trial. Before TCR sequencing, CD4+ and CD8+ T cells were separately sorted from peripheral blood. Genomic DNA was extracted from sorted cells for sequencing of the TCRbeta CDR3 region. TCRbeta CDR3 regions were sequenced using the immunoSEQ Assay. TCRdb carries this immuneACCESS record with in-frame sequences only. Its versions omit some clonotypes, under half of them owing to an unresolved V gene in the studies checked, with the rest unexplained. The sample table contains over 70,000 clones; only one count was recorded for under 80% of them. In total, the top ten clones hold about 5.7% of the sample.

The rearrangement combines TRBV5-6 with TRBJ1-1, with 8 junctional bases fitting TRBD1. The sequences come from CD4+ or CD8+ T cells sorted from blood, collected in a trial of the OX40 agonist ivuxolimab. The TCR sequence derives from an adult with an advanced solid tumor such as melanoma, head and neck, liver or kidney cancer. The sequence in DNA is TGTGCCAGCAGCTTCCGCGGACAGGGAGGAAAACAGGGAGCTTTCTTT. This translates into CASSFRGQGGKQGAFF.